Each of the 18 T cell receptor beta chains below was sequenced from the same sample in a study of cytomegalovirus exposure and HLA in healthy donors. The PCR ran on 60 Vbeta and 13 Jbeta primers. Generated by immunoSEQ multiplex PCR, the TCRdb table keeps only in-frame clones and is missing some. The sample consists of tens of thousands of clones, roughly 67% of them appearing once. The material sequenced was PBMCs. These receptor sequences come from a man in his forties or fifties in good health and CMV-seronegative.

The chain joins TRBV10-3 to TRBJ2-7; a weak D match, TRBD2 (5 bases). Germline CDR1 ENHRY, CDR2 SYGVKD. This CDR3 spans 11 amino acids. Trimming cost V 3 bases and J 12 bases, with 12 bases left between them. The CDR3 region has the DNA TGTGCCATCAGTGAAACGGGAAGCCCGTACTTC. Amino acids: CAISETGSPYF.

The J gene is TRBJ1-6, the V gene TRBV7-9; possible D gene TRBD1, 5 bases. Germline-derived CDR1 and CDR2 are SEHNR and FQNEAQ (reference sequence). This CDR3 has 15 residues. The germline V and J ends were trimmed by 3 bases and 8 bases, with 14 bases remaining between them. The DNA of the CDR3 is TGTGCCAGCAGCTTGACCGGACAAGGGGATTCACCCCTCCACTTT. Amino acids: CASSLTGQGDSPLHF.

V gene TRBV10-3 combines with J gene TRBJ1-1; D not resolved. V lost 4 bases to trimming and J lost 1 base, with 10 bases between them. This CDR3 spans 14 amino acids. Germline V gene data show CDR1 as ENHRY and CDR2 as SYGVKD. CDR3 residues: CAISAGNWNTEAFF. The CDR3 DNA reads TGTGCCATCAGTGCGGGGAATTGGAACACTGAAGCTTTCTTT.

Only one count was recorded for this clone. This chain connects TRBV9 to TRBJ2-2, with 7 nucleotides matching TRBD2. The V gene end was trimmed by 7 bases and the J gene end by 0 bases; junction bases not matched to a gene: 3. From germline, CDR1 is SGDLS and CDR2 YYNGEE. The CDR3 has 14 residues. CDR3 amino acids: CASLGGANTGELFF. In nucleotides, the CDR3 is TGTGCCAGCTTGGGAGGGGCGAACACCGGGGAGCTGTTTTTT. Together with reference TRBV9 and TRBJ2-2, the CDR3 gives the full variable domain: DSGVTQTPKHLITATGQRVTLRCSPRSGDLSVYWYQQSLDQGLQFLIQYYNGEERAKGNILERFSAQQFPDLHSELNLSSLELGDSALYFCASLGGANTGELFFGEGSRLTVL.

The rearrangement uses TRBV6-1 and TRBJ2-7; 7 bases agree with TRBD1. The CDR3 length is 14 residues. Trimming removed 5 bases from V and 2 bases from J; junction bases left unmatched: 6. Germline V gene sequence: CDR1 MNHNS, CDR2 SASEGT. This CDR3 reads CASSLERGPYEQYF. The CDR3 coding sequence is TGTGCCAGCAGTCTAGAGAGGGGGCCCTACGAGCAGTACTTC.

On this clone itself: This same CDR3 is encoded by further DNA sequences in the sample. The chain joins TRBV6-5 to TRBJ1-2, with D possibly being TRBD1 (6 bases). The CDR3 is made up of 13 amino acids. The germline V gene has CDR1 MNHEY and CDR2 SVGAGI. The ends were cut back, 6 bases at V and 2 bases at J, with 10 bases in the middle. This CDR3 reads CASSPTGNYGYTF. CDR3 sequence (DNA): TGTGCCAGCAGCCCGACAGGAAACTATGGCTACACCTTC.

This clone was observed a few times. This chain joins TRBV7-9 and TRBJ2-5; no clear D. The V end lost 4 bases, the J end lost 4 bases, and 13 bases lay between the germline ends. Germline V gene sequence: CDR1 SEHNR, CDR2 FQNEAQ (reference sequence). The CDR3 runs to 14 residues. Written as DNA, the CDR3 is TGTGCCAGCAGCTCAACCATGAAGAGAGAGACCCAGTACTTC. It codes for CASSSTMKRETQYF.

V gene TRBV14 combines with J gene TRBJ1-6; possibly TRBD1 for D (5 bases). This CDR3 contains 17 residues. Germline V CDR1 and CDR2: SGHDN, FVKESK. V shed 3 bases and J shed 1 base, with 13 bases lying between them. The CDR3 sequence is CASSHQGSVSYNSPLHF. CDR3 nucleotides: TGTGCCAGCAGCCACCAGGGCTCGGTTTCCTATAATTCACCCCTCCACTTT.

The table lists this clone with a few counts. This chain joins TRBV2 and TRBJ2-7; D possibly corresponds to TRBD1 (6 bases). Germline V gene sequence: CDR1 SNHLY, CDR2 FYNNEI. This CDR3 comprises 12 residues. V was cut by 5 bases and J by 6 bases, with 11 bases left in between. CDR3 residues: CASSIQGGEQYF. In DNA, the CDR3 is TGTGCCAGCAGTATACAGGGTGGCGAGCAGTACTTC.

The CDR3 here is CASSVAGTGRDQPQHF. DNA of the CDR3: TGTGCCAGCAGTGTGGCCGGGACAGGGAGGGATCAGCCCCAGCATTTT. The chain recombines TRBV6-6 with TRBJ1-5; the match to TRBD1 covers 9 bases. This CDR3 has 16 amino acids. Germline CDR1 and CDR2: MNHNY and SVGAGI (reference sequence). The junction had 10 bases not matched to a gene; V was cut back by 5 bases and J by 5 bases.

This clone was observed a handful of times. CDR3 loop: CASSAYRDQPQHF. The CDR3 DNA reads as TGTGCCAGCAGTGCTTACCGCGATCAGCCCCAGCATTTT. The chain has TRBV2 and TRBJ1-5; D remains unclear. Trimming left V 4 bases short and J 5 bases short, with 9 bases between. The CDR3 extends over 13 amino acids. Germline assignment: CDR1 SNHLY and CDR2 FYNNEI.

The chain couples TRBV7-9 to TRBJ2-7, with D perhaps TRBD2 (6 bases). The germline V gene encodes CDR1 SEHNR and CDR2 FQNEAQ (reference sequence). This CDR3 region has 12 residues. With 4 bases removed from V and 5 bases from J, the gap between germline ends came to 9 bases. The CDR3 DNA reads TGTGCCAGCAGCTGGACGGGGGACGAGCAGTACTTC. Translation gives CASSWTGDEQYF. Variable domain in full (rest from reference TRBV7-9 and TRBJ2-7): DTGVSQNPRHKITKRGQNVTFRCDPISEHNRLYWYRQTLGQGPEFLTYFQNEAQLEKSRLLSDRFSAERPKGSFSTLEIQRTEQGDSAMYLCASSWTGDEQYFGPGTRLTVT.

The V gene is TRBV5-1, the J gene TRBJ2-2, with D possibly TRBD1 on 5 matching bases. CDR3 size: 15 residues. The germline V and J ends were trimmed by 4 bases and 1 base, with 11 bases remaining between them. Germline V CDR1 and CDR2: SGHRS, YFSETQ. CDR3 nucleotides: TGCGCCAGCAGCATTAGTACAGGGAACACCGGGGAGCTGTTTTTT. Its protein is CASSISTGNTGELFF.

A few counts support this clone. The chain employs TRBV6-1 and TRBJ1-1; the D is unclear. The germline V gene encodes CDR1 MNHNS and CDR2 SASEGT. V gave up 6 bases and J gave up 9 bases, with 20 bases separating them. The length of the CDR3 is 14 residues. Here the CDR3 reads CASSLGRVVGKAFF. CDR3 nucleotide sequence: TGTGCCAGCAGCCTCGGGAGGGTCGTCGGAAAAGCTTTCTTT.

This rearrangement joins TRBV25-1 to TRBJ2-5; weak D call: TRBD1 (5 bases). V lost 3 bases to trimming and J lost 5 bases, with 19 bases between them. Germline V gene data show CDR1 as MGHDK and CDR2 as SYGVNS. The CDR3 contains 16 residues. The CDR3 bases are TGTGCCAGCAGTGACCGACGCCCGGACATTTTGGAGACCCAGTACTTC. It encodes CASSDRRPDILETQYF.

This clone appeared a few times. The genes are TRBV2 and TRBJ2-1, with 7 bases lining up with TRBD2. After removal of 2 bases from V and 12 bases from J, the junction contained 7 bases not matched to a gene. CDR1 is SNHLY and CDR2 is FYNNEI in the germline V gene. The CDR3 is 13 residues long. The CDR3 loop is CASSERVSGPQFF. As DNA, the CDR3 is TGTGCCAGCAGTGAACGGGTTAGCGGGCCGCAGTTCTTC.

The chain employs TRBV6-5 and TRBJ2-1; maybe TRBD2 (5 bases). The CDR3 runs to 15 residues. The germline V gene encodes CDR1 MNHEY and CDR2 SVGAGI. The V end lost 7 bases, the J end lost 0 bases, and 13 bases lay between the germline ends. The CDR3 region is CASTPVGSSYNEQFF. CDR3 bases: TGTGCCAGCACTCCTGTTGGGAGCTCCTACAATGAGCAGTTCTTC.

The CDR3 loop reads CASSPLSSYGYTF. The CDR3 DNA reads TGCGCCAGCAGCCCCCTTAGTTCCTATGGCTACACCTTC. This rearrangement joins TRBV10-1 to TRBJ1-2; D is ambiguous. V dropped 6 bases and J dropped 4 bases, with 12 bases sitting between them. The CDR3 has 13 amino acids. Germline V gives CDR1 WNHNN, CDR2 SYGVQD (reference sequence).